This T cell receptor beta chain came from a study of cytotoxic CD8 clonotypes in ibrutinib-treated CLL (dated by TCRdb to about 2021). Background on the whole study: The cohort included roughly 15 treatment-naive and fewer than 12 relapsed/refractory patients; around 18 were IGHV unmutated. Responses were partial in 24 patients and complete in 2; after median about 70 months follow-up, about 14 stayed in remission and around 12 progressed. Response samples were obtained after a median of approximately 12 months of treatment, with a range of about 6 to 36 months. Samples averaged 255,043 productive templates and some 91,000 productive rearrangements. Of the approximately 86 participants in the trial, 25 to 30 had longitudinal samples available. Cryopreserved peripheral blood mononuclear cells were collected at three points: before therapy, at response, and at either sustained remission or disease progression. General findings and caveats noted by the study authors: Sampling times were not matched between patients in sustained remission and patients whose disease was progressing, and lymph node repertoires were not examined. Clonality increased at ibrutinib response, stayed stable in sustained remission, and fell back toward baseline at progression. At baseline, clonality was higher than in age-matched healthy donors and showed a strong correlation with circulating CD8+ T-cell counts. Public clonotypes were rare and either shrank or stayed stable during treatment, and the rise in clonality at ibrutinib response reflected expansion of private clonotypes.

As regards this clone: No antigen is known for it. No per-base quality is available; no much larger clone lies one base away.

For TCR beta library preparation, 1.5 to 2 micrograms of genomic DNA were extracted from the cryopreserved PBMCs. Longitudinal blood samples from CLL patients on ibrutinib monotherapy were analyzed using high-throughput TCR beta sequencing. The patients were enrolled in a single-center, open-label phase 2 trial of ibrutinib monotherapy. A MiSeq instrument was used for deep resolution sequencing, which targeted depths ranging from 1 in 1 million up to 1 in 200,000 T cells, with coverage averaging 10x for each clonotype. The immunoSEQ hsTCRB Kit was used to generate the TCR beta libraries. In the authors' own workflow: ImmunoSEQ Data Assistant and ImmunoSEQ Analyzer were used for data analysis, and V, D and J genes were assigned according to IMGT definitions. Clonality, with values ranging from 0 to 1, was calculated as one minus the normalized Shannon entropy of productive rearrangement frequencies. Only overrepresented clonotypes making up at least 0.05% of each patient's repertoire were included in the public clonotype analysis. Some twelve repertoires from age-matched healthy donors, obtained from immuneACCESS, served as clonality controls. This immuneACCESS table, as held by TCRdb, lists in-frame sequences with V and J called but not all clones. Of the missing ones, under half trace to an unresolved V gene in checked studies; the others have no known cause. V and J calls plus clone size are reproduced from that table; the DNA served to infer D and trimming. This sample has approximately 32,000 clones in its table, and almost 70% of those were observed once. Clones ranked in the top ten supply around a quarter of the sample.

The receptor comes from a human donor with chronic lymphocytic leukemia. The sequenced sample was PBMCs, obtained before ibrutinib treatment.

The CDR3 is CASSKTWQAYNEQFF. In nucleotides, the sequence is TGTGCCAGCAGCAAAACCTGGCAGGCCTACAATGAGCAGTTCTTC. The chain couples TRBV21-1 to TRBJ2-1; TRBD1 is the table's D call, not checked against the DNA. TRBV21-1 has pseudogene status. From cysteine to phenylalanine, the CDR3 is 15 amino acids long. Only the CDR3 part of the read is kept: 45 bases, read in frame from the first base.